The clone carrying this T cell receptor beta chain was counted many times. Antigen specificity is unknown. CDR3 length equals 14 residues. Germline values: CDR1 SGHVS, CDR2 FQNEAQ. V lost 1 base and J lost 1, with 7 bases in between. The data belong to a study of blood T cells in healthy people across ages. Study outcomes and limitations: TCR beta diversity per million T cells fell roughly linearly with age. Any conclusive comparison of naive versus antigen-experienced cells was prevented by using unsorted PBMCs. Samples with more naive T cells showed higher observed beta diversity.

The use of a sample-barcoded 5' primer and a J-beta primer mix characterized a second PCR of roughly 6 to 11 cycles. Each cDNA was tagged by a template-switch adaptor containing 12 random nucleotides. TCRdb analysed the 5' RACE reads with MiXCR anew, one entry per CDR3 protein. Counted here are over a million distinct CDR3 sequences, about 43% occurring once; the ten biggest clones make up less than 8%. The sequence was obtained from a woman between 18 and 30 years old in good health. This rearrangement joins TRBV7-8 to TRBJ2-5; the D is unclear. Sequenced input: blood. This CDR3 is CASSLGALQETQYF. The CDR3 DNA is TGTGCCAGCAGCTTAGGCGCCCTCCAAGAGACCCAGTACTTC.